This TCR beta chain was recorded in a study of T cells expressing NK-cell markers. Findings of the study overall: In several donors, dominant NKG2C+ clonotypes were roughly 1.0-7.5% of CD8+ T cells.

Germline CDR1 reads LGHNA; CDR2 reads YSLEER. The CDR3 spans 15 residues. Making the TCR beta cDNA relied on 5'RACE template switching with UMIs. TCRdb processed the 5' RACE reads again and assigns one entry to each CDR3 protein, with no DNA. Its table lists about 260,000 distinct CDR3 sequences. A note on this clonotype: Antigen specificity is unknown.

The sequence came from a woman between 18 and 75 years old in good health. This chain uses TRBV4-3 with TRBJ1-4; checking the TCRdb D call of TRBD1 is not possible without DNA. Sequencing was done on a sample of blood T cells: a sorted CD56 or NKG2C T cell subset, CD4+ or CD8+ T cells, or bulk PBMC T cells (not recorded which). CDR3 sequence: CASSQDPGENEKLFF.